The subject of this entry is one T cell receptor beta chain. What it binds is not known. This CDR3 region has 17 residues. The V and J ends lost 0 bases and 9 bases, in that order; junction bases with no gene match: 9. Germline CDR1 and CDR2: SGHTA and FQGNSA. The primer mix had 60 Vbeta and 13 Jbeta primers. The data were produced by immunoSEQ multiplex PCR, yet TCRdb's version contains in-frame clones alone and is incomplete. The sample has about 120,000 clones. The data originate from a study of cytomegalovirus exposure and HLA in healthy donors. Points from the study as a whole: CMV serostatus was the sole immune exposure information available.

The sample comprised PBMCs. The sequence was collected from a man aged 40-49 years in good health and CMV-seropositive. The chain uses TRBV7-2 and TRBJ2-1; TRBD2 matches 12 bases. CDR3 residues: CASSLAPSGRGIGEQFF. For the CDR3, the DNA is TGTGCCAGCAGCTTAGCGCCTAGCGGGAGGGGAATAGGTGAGCAGTTCTTC.